The 20 T cell receptor beta chains listed next were all sequenced from one sample in a study of identical twins. TCRdb re-called the 5' RACE reads with MiXCR, one entry per CDR3 protein. The sample shows a few hundred thousand distinct CDR3 sequences, around 8.3% of them seen only once. Another study also made use of these data, one on yellow fever vaccine responses in identical twins.

Sequenced: CD8+ T cells sorted from blood. The receptors originated from a woman between 18 and 29 years old in good health.

This clonotype showed up just a few times. V is TRBV4-1 and J is TRBJ2-5; D is possibly TRBD2 (5 bases). The CDR3 covers 16 residues. Germline V gene sequence: CDR1 MGHRA, CDR2 YSYEKL. V shed 4 bases and J shed 4 bases, with 19 bases lying between them. Written as DNA, the CDR3 is TGCGCCAGCAGCCGCGTACTTGAGGCGGGTGGAGAGACCCAGTACTTC. It encodes CASSRVLEAGGETQYF.

This clonotype was seen at least ten times. This chain uses TRBV25-1 with TRBJ2-1, with D unclear. Germline V gene data show CDR1 as MGHDK and CDR2 as SYGVNS. Trimming pared 1 base from V and 6 bases from J, leaving 4 bases between. CDR3 length: 12 amino acids. In nucleotides, the CDR3 is TGTGCCAGCAGTGAATGGGGCAATGAGCAGTTCTTC. The encoded protein is CASSEWGNEQFF.

The chain uses TRBV7-9 and TRBJ2-1, with 12 bases aligning to TRBD2. Germline values: CDR1 SEHNR, CDR2 FQNEAQ (reference sequence). V was pared by 5 bases and J by 5 bases, with 1 base of the junction left unmatched. CDR3 length equals 14 residues. The chain's CDR3 is CASSPSGGDNEQFF. CDR3 DNA: TGTGCCAGCAGCCCTAGCGGGGGGGACAATGAGCAGTTCTTC.

The CDR3 DNA reads TGTGCCAGCAGCTTAACTAGCGGGAAAAACACCGGGGAGCTGTTTTTT. This encodes CASSLTSGKNTGELFF. The genes are TRBV7-2 and TRBJ2-2; TRBD2 aligns across 10 bases. Germline CDR1 SGHTA, CDR2 FQGNSA. With V trimmed by 2 bases and J by 2 bases, 2 bases remained unmatched. There are 16 residues in the CDR3.

The CDR3 reads CASSVDGTPRNEQFF. The DNA for the CDR3 is TGTGCCAGCAGCGTAGACGGGACTCCCCGCAATGAGCAGTTCTTC. The chain combines TRBV9 with TRBJ2-1, with D possibly matching TRBD2 (6 bases). Germline values: CDR1 SGDLS, CDR2 YYNGEE. This CDR3 has 15 amino acids. V gave up 0 bases and J gave up 6 bases, with 13 bases separating them.

This clonotype was found many times. The V and J genes are TRBV27 and TRBJ2-7, with D tentatively TRBD1 or TRBD2 (6 bases each). The V end lost 3 bases, the J end lost 5 bases, and 17 bases lay between the germline ends. Looked up from germline, CDR1 is MNHEY and CDR2 is SMNVEV (reference sequence). The CDR3 spans 15 residues. CDR3: CASSFGGPGEDEQYF. The CDR3 nucleotides read TGTGCCAGCAGTTTTGGGGGGCCCGGAGAGGACGAGCAGTACTTC.

This clonotype occurred many times. The chain employs TRBV9 and TRBJ1-4; the match to TRBD1 covers 11 bases. Germline trimming cut 5 bases from V and 8 bases from J; bases unmatched to any gene: 5. This CDR3 region has 14 residues. Germline CDR1 is SGDLS and CDR2 is YYNGEE. The CDR3 DNA is TGTGCCAGCAGTGCGGGACAGGGGGAGGAAAAACTGTTTTTT. Residues: CASSAGQGEEKLFF.

This clonotype has a count of ten or more. The chain recombines TRBV29-1 with TRBJ2-7; 7 bases agree with TRBD1. CDR1 SQVTM and CDR2 ANQGSEA come from the germline V gene. This CDR3 is 12 amino acids long. J gave up 6 bases and V 7 bases, and 9 bases lay outside the gene matches. The CDR3 DNA is TGCAGCGCCAAGACAGGGACGGGCGAGCAGTACTTC. Encoded protein: CSAKTGTGEQYF.

There are many counts of this clonotype. This sequence joins TRBV15 and TRBJ2-5; 8 bases line up with TRBD1. V gave up 0 bases and J gave up 3 bases; unmatched junction bases: 6. CDR1 LNHNV and CDR2 YYDKDF come from the germline V gene (reference sequence). The CDR3 consists of 16 residues. The CDR3 reads CATSRERTGSEETQYF. CDR3 coding DNA: TGTGCCACCAGCAGAGAGCGGACAGGGTCGGAAGAGACCCAGTACTTC.

J is TRBJ2-1 and V is TRBV7-9; 7 bases are shared with TRBD2. CDR3 size: 17 residues. The germline CDR1 and CDR2 sequences are SEHNR and FQNEAQ (reference sequence). V shed 5 bases and J 4 bases; nucleotides not matched to a gene: 14. The DNA of the CDR3 is TGTGCCAGCAGCCCTGGGGCTAGCGGACCGATATACAATGAGCAGTTCTTC. Its translation: CASSPGASGPIYNEQFF.

This clonotype has ten or more counts. The chain is built from TRBV7-9 and TRBJ2-3; D assignment may be TRBD1 or TRBD2 (5 bases each). Germline V gene data show CDR1 as SEHNR and CDR2 as FQNEAQ (reference sequence). The CDR3 runs to 16 residues. The V and J ends lost 5 bases and 3 bases respectively, with 18 bases between them. The CDR3 loop reads CASSHLGLAGTDTQYF. CDR3 sequence (DNA): TGTGCCAGCAGCCATCTTGGTCTAGCAGGGACAGATACGCAGTATTTT.

This clonotype is termed medium-sized. The V and J genes are TRBV4-1 and TRBJ1-4, with 9 nucleotides matching TRBD1. The V gene's germline CDR1 is MGHRA and CDR2 YSYEKL. The CDR3 has 16 amino acids. With 1 base clipped from V and 6 bases from J, the junction kept 6 bases outside the gene matches. Written as DNA, the CDR3 is TGCGCCAGCAGCCAAGGATCCGGGACAGGGCATGAAAAACTGTTTTTT. Its translation is CASSQGSGTGHEKLFF.

This clonotype was detected ten times or more. This chain links TRBV4-3 with TRBJ2-1, with no clear D. The V gene lost 2 bases and the J gene lost 9 bases, with 14 bases spanning the gap. Germline assignment: CDR1 LGHNA and CDR2 YSLEER. The CDR3 covers 14 residues. The CDR3 DNA follows: TGCGCCAGCAGCCAATGGACCACTTGGGGTGAGCAGTTCTTC. This sequence encodes CASSQWTTWGEQFF.

The chain couples TRBV6-2 or TRBV6-3 to TRBJ2-7, with 8 bases fitting TRBD1. V gave up 3 bases and J gave up 3 bases; unmatched junction bases: 7. Germline assignment: CDR1 MNHEY and CDR2 SVGEGT. CDR3 length equals 15 residues. CDR3 coding DNA: TGTGCCAGCAGTTATTCCCGACAGGGGAACTACGAGCAGTACTTC. Encoded protein: CASSYSRQGNYEQYF.

This clonotype was seen a handful of times. The V and J genes are TRBV4-2 and TRBJ1-6, with 7 bases matching TRBD1. With V trimmed by 0 bases and J by 7 bases, 9 bases remained unmatched. Germline V lookup: CDR1 LGHNA, CDR2 YNFKEQ. There are 17 residues in the CDR3. The CDR3 bases are TGTGCCAGCAGCCAAGATAATCAGGGGGGCGAGAATTCACCCCTCCACTTT. Translating gives CASSQDNQGGENSPLHF.

In its sample, this clonotype was seen many times. V usage is TRBV11-3 and J usage is TRBJ1-4; no clear D gene. Trimming removed 3 bases at V and 8 bases at J, with 10 bases between. There are 13 residues in the CDR3. Germline V lookup: CDR1 SGHNT, CDR2 YENEEA. CDR3 sequence: CASSFLPGEKLFF. The CDR3 region has the DNA TGTGCCAGCAGCTTTCTTCCGGGAGAAAAACTGTTTTTT.

Only a few counts were recorded for this clonotype. The gene calls are TRBV6-6 and TRBJ2-7; no reliable D call. Germline CDR1 reads MNHNY; CDR2 reads SVGAGI (reference sequence). V lost 6 bases to trimming and J lost 6 bases, with 12 bases between them. This CDR3 is built from 12 residues. For the CDR3, the DNA is TGTGCCAGCAGGGTGGCTTCTGGCGAGCAGTACTTC. Translated: CASRVASGEQYF.

The chain is built from TRBV10-3 and TRBJ2-3, with 8 bases identical to TRBD2. Germline V gene lookup returns CDR1 ENHRY and CDR2 SYGVKD. CDR3 size: 15 residues. With V trimmed by 0 bases and J by 6 bases, 5 bases remained unmatched. CDR3 amino acids: CAISESGAGVDTQYF. Written as DNA, the CDR3 is TGTGCCATCAGTGAGTCTGGAGCGGGGGTGGATACGCAGTATTTT.

This clonotype has a count of ten or more. The chain has TRBV20-1 and TRBJ2-1; unclear D gene. This CDR3 is 11 amino acids long. With 7 bases removed from V and 7 bases from J, the gap between germline ends came to 11 bases. Germline V CDR1 and CDR2: DFQATT, SNEGSKA (reference sequence). CDR3 nucleotides: TGCAGTGTTACAAACGGTAATGAGCAGTTCTTC. Translation: CSVTNGNEQFF.

The V gene is TRBV20-1, the J gene TRBJ2-1; D unclear. Germline V gene sequence: CDR1 DFQATT, CDR2 SNEGSKA (reference sequence). This CDR3 comprises 13 residues. V lost 6 bases and J lost 6, with 15 bases in between. This chain's CDR3 is CSALRPIFNEQFF. The CDR3 region has the DNA TGCAGTGCCCTCAGGCCCATCTTCAATGAGCAGTTCTTC.